These 10 T cell receptor beta chains came from one sample sequenced in a study of regulatory T cells in long-lasting Graves disease. Time point given: persistent/refractory GD, antithyroid drugs over 5 years with positive TRAb. There was RNA extracted from PBMCs, and the TCR library was made from it. The authors built TCR beta libraries using iRepertoire HTBI primers and Arm-PCR of CDR3 regions. TCRdb recomputed calls from the multiplex PCR reads with MiXCR, one row per CDR3 protein. The data contain 650,000 to 850,000 distinct CDR3 sequences, about 32% of them singletons. Sequenced material: peripheral blood mononuclear cells (PBMCs), taken when the disease was refractory, from a patient treated with antithyroid drugs. Receptors were obtained from a female donor with Graves disease.

CDR3 protein: CASSRWNPDTQYF. As DNA, the CDR3 is TGCGCCAGCTCTCGATGGAATCCAGATACGCAGTATTTT. This chain links TRBV5-1 with TRBJ2-3, with D uncertain. CDR1 SGHRS and CDR2 YFSETQ come from the germline V gene. The V end lost 7 bases, the J end lost 4 bases, and 13 bases lay between the germline ends. CDR3 length: 13 amino acids.

The V call is TRBV12-3 or TRBV12-4, the J call TRBJ2-7; D is undetermined. The CDR3 extends over 13 amino acids. The ends were cut back, 3 bases at V and 5 bases at J, with 11 bases in the middle. CDR3 in amino acids: CASSLPTLNEQYF. The CDR3 DNA sequence: TGTGCCAGCAGTTTGCCCACCTTGAACGAGCAGTACTTC.

The chain recombines TRBV7-3 with TRBJ2-1; 7 positions match TRBD2. This CDR3 is built from 15 residues. CDR1 and CDR2 from the germline V gene are SGHTA and FQGTGA. V lost 0 bases to trimming and J lost 2 bases; unmatched junction nucleotides: 1. CDR3 nucleotides: TGTGCCAGCAGCTTAACGACTAGCACCTACAATGAGCAGTTCTTC. Residues: CASSLTTSTYNEQFF. The full variable domain, its missing parts supplied by reference TRBV7-3 and TRBJ2-1, is GAGVSQTPSNKVTEKGKYVELRCDPISGHTALYWYRQSLGQGPEFLIYFQGTGAADDSGLPNDRFFAVRPEGSVSTLKIQRTERGDSAVYLCASSLTTSTYNEQFFGPGTRLTVL.

The V call is TRBV11-2, the J call TRBJ1-2, with TRBD1 identical over 11 bases. CDR3 size: 16 residues. Germline V lookup: CDR1 SGHAT, CDR2 FQNNGV. J was trimmed by 6 bases and V by 5 bases; bases with no gene match: 11. CDR3 nucleotides: TGTGCCAGCAGCCGAACCCCGGGACAGGGGGGGGATGGCTACACCTTC. This gives the protein CASSRTPGQGGDGYTF.

V and J are TRBV20-1 and TRBJ2-2; 9 bases line up with TRBD2. The V and J ends lost 5 bases and 8 bases, in that order; junction bases with no gene match: 3. This CDR3 has 12 amino acids. CDR1 and CDR2 from the germline V gene are DFQATT and SNEGSKA (reference sequence). CDR3 coding DNA: TGCAGTGCTGGCGGACTAGCGGGGGAGCTGTTTTTT. Translation: CSAGGLAGELFF.

The chain has TRBV3-1 and TRBJ2-1; TRBD2 aligns across 12 bases. The trim removed 4 bases at V and 2 bases at J, leaving 3 bases unmatched. Germline V gene data show CDR1 as LGHDT and CDR2 as YNNKEL (reference sequence). The CDR3 runs 16 residues. CDR3 sequence: CASSPRLAGAYNEQFF. CDR3 DNA: TGTGCCAGCAGCCCCCGACTAGCGGGAGCCTACAATGAGCAGTTCTTC.

The chain joins TRBV25-1 to TRBJ1-6; D remains unclear. CDR1 and CDR2 (germline): MGHDK, SYGVNS. The CDR3 runs to 15 residues. Deletions cut 3 bases from V and 9 bases from J, with 15 bases between. The CDR3 bases are TGTGCCAGCAGTGACACGGGAGAGATGGGTTCACCCCTCCACTTT. It specifies CASSDTGEMGSPLHF.

This clonotype was seen only once. The chain has TRBV12-3 or TRBV12-4 and TRBJ1-1; D not certain. The V gene lost 3 bases and the J gene lost 6 bases, with 14 bases spanning the gap. CDR3 size: 14 residues. CDR3 DNA sequence: TGTGCCAGCAGTTTGTTATCTATCAACTCTGAAGCTTTCTTT. Translation gives CASSLLSINSEAFF.

This clonotype has ten or more counts. V and J are TRBV7-2 and TRBJ2-2, with TRBD2 matching over 11 bases. The CDR3 is 16 residues long. Trimming removed 5 bases from V and 4 bases from J; junction bases left unmatched: 6. In germline, CDR1 is SGHTA, CDR2 FQGNSA. The DNA of the CDR3 is TGTGCCAGCAGCCCAAGTAGCGGGAGGGGCACCGGGGAGCTGTTTTTT. Translated: CASSPSSGRGTGELFF.

The genes are TRBV7-2 and TRBJ2-5, with D maybe TRBD2 (6 bases). Per germline, CDR1 SGHTA and CDR2 FQGNSA. The CDR3 is 16 amino acids. The V end was cut by 0 bases, the J end by 1 base, with 12 bases between. In nucleotides, the CDR3 is TGTGCCAGCAGCTTAGCGGTAGGGGAGGTCCAAGAGACCCAGTACTTC. This gives the protein CASSLAVGEVQETQYF.